Here is one TCR beta chain with its context. Its antigen is not known. The template used for profiling TCR beta VDJ and CDR3 was genomic DNA. One entry per CDR3 protein results from TCRdb running MiXCR on the reads. The table has 15,000 to 20,000 distinct CDR3 sequences, 37% seen once. Trimming took 8 bases from V and 11 from J, leaving 19 bases between them. CDR3 length equals 13 residues. CDR1 SNHLY and CDR2 FYNNEI come from the germline V gene. This entry comes from a study of CD8+CD57+ T cells in acquired aplastic anemia. Study outcomes and limitations: Researchers report that around 31 CD8+ CDR3 sequences appeared in both patients and controls. Patient CD8+CD57+ cells had less diversity than total CD4+ and CD8+ pools.

The sequenced patients had an expansion of CD8+CD57+ cells seen by flow cytometry. Also included was the sequencing of CD8+CD57+ effector memory cells from about 15% of the 12 patients. Severe acquired aplastic anemia affected all patients. Bead-based CD8+CD57+ cell enrichment yielded a mean 1.6 ug DNA. This chain links TRBV2 with TRBJ1-5; D call uncertain. The source of this sequence is a human donor with aplastic anemia. The sample consisted of CD8+CD57+ T cells sorted from PBMCs. The sample's subset: bead-enriched CD8+CD57+ effector memory T cells from SAA patients. The CDR3, as DNA: TGTGCCAGCCGCCTTTGGCCAAGGGAGACCCAGCATTTT. Amino acid sequence: CASRLWPRETQHF.